A selection of T cell receptor beta chains follows, all from one sample in a study of blood T cell repertoires in COVID-19. Profiling relied on immunoSEQ multiplex PCR, and the TCRdb table lists in-frame clones only, not all of them. This sample has some 370,000 clones, with 70% to 90% found just once. The sample consisted of peripheral blood. These receptors came from a woman in her 30s with COVID-19, enrolled during active disease. The CDR3 runs from the conserved cysteine through the conserved F or W. A D gene is named only where the DNA matches it firmly.

D gene	V gene	J gene	CDR3 protein
TRBD2	TRBV6-2/TRBV6-3	TRBJ2-1	CASSYPPSGRNNEQFF
TRBD2	TRBV2	TRBJ2-7	CASSLPGTIRDPGSYEQYF
TRBD2	TRBV7-2	TRBJ2-1	CASSPRLAGSNEQFF
NA	TRBV18	TRBJ1-3	CASSPDNAGNTIYF
TRBD1	TRBV12-3/TRBV12-4	TRBJ1-1	CASRRQGATEAFF
TRBD1	TRBV28	TRBJ2-7	CASRLGTGNYEQYF
NA	TRBV5-6	TRBJ2-3	CASSLGPHGDTQYF
TRBD2	TRBV5-4	TRBJ2-2	CASSTPGLLNTGELFF
TRBD1	TRBV29-1	TRBJ2-7	CSVVTGVGYEQYF
TRBD1	TRBV4-2	TRBJ1-4	CASSQDVGRGPANEKLFF
NA	TRBV10-2	TRBJ2-1	CASSQQIYNEQFF
NA	TRBV4-1	TRBJ2-1	CASSQNRDYEQFF
TRBD2	TRBV7-8	TRBJ2-3	CASISRLAGPDTQYF
NA	TRBV9	TRBJ2-2	CASRRAHGTGELFF
NA	TRBV5-6	TRBJ2-1	CASSLIWRYNEQFF
NA	TRBV12-2	TRBJ2-1	CASRLDTSGRRNEQFF
NA	TRBV3-1/TRBV3-2	TRBJ2-2	CASSHELVGGELFF
TRBD2	TRBV6-6	TRBJ2-2	CASSFPGLANTGELFF
NA	TRBV19	TRBJ2-7	CASSISRRGKQYF
NA	TRBV18	TRBJ2-3	CASSPGTRRDTQYF
TRBD1	TRBV2	TRBJ1-1	CARAGTDEAFF
TRBD2	TRBV19	TRBJ2-5	CASSPEKGLAQETQYF
NA	TRBV27	TRBJ1-2	CASSSGGFYGYTF
TRBD1	TRBV24-1	TRBJ2-2	CATSAYRGIGTGELFF
TRBD1	TRBV5-5	TRBJ2-1	CASSSDRVQYNEQFF
NA	TRBV28	TRBJ1-6	CASSLGQGGSPLHF
TRBD1	TRBV28	TRBJ2-5	CASSLGTGNQETRYF
TRBD1	TRBV2	TRBJ1-2	CAGSTSGGYGYTF
NA	TRBV4-1	TRBJ2-1	CASSQVAGSYNEQFF
NA	TRBV12-1	TRBJ2-1	CASSLTSGRRPQFF
TRBD2	TRBV14	TRBJ2-4	CASSQEYGGIQYF
TRBD1	TRBV19	TRBJ1-1	CASSLTGGRNTEAFF
TRBD2	TRBV10-3	TRBJ2-7	CAISGPTSGAYEQYF
NA	TRBV6-4	TRBJ1-5	CASSPGLGVQVSNQPQHF
NA	TRBV30	TRBJ2-1	CAWTGRGREEQFF
NA	TRBV7-2	TRBJ2-1	CASSLGPYNEQFF
TRBD1	TRBV7-9	TRBJ2-3	CASSPDRASTDTQYF
TRBD1	TRBV28	TRBJ2-3	CASRRGGSSTDTQYF
TRBD1	TRBV6-5	TRBJ1-6	CASSRQGEVYSPLHF
NA	TRBV24-1	TRBJ2-5	CATSDSGRGPQETQYF
TRBD2	TRBV13	TRBJ2-1	CASRIGLALYNEQFF
TRBD1	TRBV14	TRBJ2-3	CASSQPGTGDTDTQYF
TRBD1	TRBV15	TRBJ2-2	CATSIDRGDTGELFF
TRBD2	TRBV7-2	TRBJ2-1	CASSFGLAGGVRDNEQFF
NA	TRBV19	TRBJ2-7	CASSIGASYEQYF
TRBD2	TRBV18	TRBJ2-1	CASSPPSGKRDEQFF
TRBD1	TRBV6-6	TRBJ2-7	CASSRTGGFTSYEQYF
NA	TRBV27	TRBJ2-5	CASSLRAADETQYF
NA	TRBV28	TRBJ2-7	CASSLGGGAWSYEQYF
NA	TRBV24-1	TRBJ2-3	CATSSPSHTQYF
NA	TRBV20-1	TRBJ2-2	CSARNAGELFF
NA	TRBV19	TRBJ2-7	CASSTLRAGDSYEQYF
NA	TRBV29-1	TRBJ1-1	CSVERGLGGTEAFF
TRBD2	TRBV24-1	TRBJ2-5	CATASQASGSGTQYF
NA	TRBV7-2	TRBJ2-5	CASSFLAETQYF
TRBD1	TRBV18	TRBJ2-7	CASSPGQGSEQYF
TRBD1	TRBV30	TRBJ2-1	CAWTPRDRVHEQFF